The 25 T cell receptor beta chains below come from one sample, sequenced in a study of shared clonotypes between healthy human individuals. TCRdb's copy holds only in-frame clones and misses some; the assay was immunoSEQ multiplex PCR. The sample has some 1,100,000 clones, roughly 74% seen once. Source material: memory CD4+ T cells from PBMCs. Sample subset: CD45RA-negative fraction. All receptors derive from a man aged 18-30 years in good health. Some clones in this sample may be carry-over from other donors' samples.

This clone was seen ten or more times. This chain links TRBV4-1 with TRBJ2-5; D is perhaps TRBD2 (5 bases). Germline CDR1 and CDR2: MGHRA and YSYEKL. The CDR3 runs 13 residues. The V end was cut by 2 bases, the J end by 7 bases, with 11 bases between. This chain's CDR3 is CASSQPNEGTQYF. CDR3 in DNA: TGCGCCAGCAGCCAACCCAACGAGGGGACCCAGTACTTC.

The sample holds many counts of this clone. The rearrangement joins TRBV6-1 to TRBJ2-7; 9 nucleotides line up with TRBD2. Germline V gene data show CDR1 as MNHNS and CDR2 as SASEGT. V was pared by 4 bases and J by 1 base, with 8 bases of the junction left unmatched. This CDR3 has 16 residues. The CDR3 loop reads CASSAAGTSSSYEQYF. The DNA of the CDR3 is TGTGCCAGCAGTGCAGCCGGGACTAGCTCTTCCTACGAGCAGTACTTC.

On this clone itself: Other DNA sequences in the sample encode the same CDR3. CDR3 in amino acids: CSVGDRGNTGELFF. The CDR3 region has the DNA TGCAGCGTGGGAGACAGGGGGAACACCGGGGAGCTGTTTTTT. The chain links TRBV29-1 to TRBJ2-2; 8 nucleotides line up with TRBD1. V was pared by 6 bases and J by 1 base, with 4 bases of the junction left unmatched. This CDR3 has 14 amino acids. Per the germline V gene, CDR1 is SQVTM and CDR2 is ANQGSEA.

This clone was observed once. The V gene is TRBV7-9, the J gene TRBJ2-7; unclear D gene. Germline assignment: CDR1 SEHNR and CDR2 FQNEAQ (reference sequence). Between the trimmed V and J ends, which lost 0 bases and 5 bases, there was a span of 8 bases. The CDR3 contains 13 residues. CDR3 nucleotides: TGTGCCAGCAGCTTAGCGAACAACGACGAGCAGTACTTC. This codes for CASSLANNDEQYF.

The chain combines TRBV28 with TRBJ1-5, with 8 positions matching TRBD1. The CDR3 has 15 residues. The germline V gene encodes CDR1 MDHEN and CDR2 SYDVKM. V dropped 6 bases and J dropped 1; count of bases not matched to a gene: 5. The DNA for the CDR3 is TGTGCCAGCAGCGAGACAGGGGAGAGCAATCAGCCCCAGCATTTT. Its protein is CASSETGESNQPQHF.

V usage is TRBV28 and J usage is TRBJ2-3, with 12 bases fitting TRBD2. Germline CDR1 and CDR2: MDHEN and SYDVKM. V lost 6 bases, J lost 6 bases, and 13 bases stayed unmatched. There are 17 residues in the CDR3. For the CDR3, the DNA is TGTGCCAGCAGACCCCAGGGACTAGCGGGTCTAGGGGATACGCAGTATTTT. This encodes CASRPQGLAGLGDTQYF.

With regard to this clone: Within the sample, other DNA sequences also encode this same CDR3. The J gene is TRBJ2-7, the V gene TRBV14; D gene unclear. Trimming stripped 1 base from V and 4 bases from J, with 2 bases between. The CDR3 consists of 11 residues. Germline lookup yields CDR1 SGHDN and CDR2 FVKESK. The CDR3 reads CASSQVYEQYF. For the CDR3, the DNA is TGTGCCAGCAGCCAAGTTTACGAGCAGTACTTC. Drawing the rest from reference TRBV14 and TRBJ2-7, the complete variable domain is EAGVTQFPSHSVIEKGQTVTLRCDPISGHDNLYWYRRVMGKEIKFLLHFVKESKQDESGMPNNRFLAERTGGTYSTLKVQPAELEDSGVYFCASSQVYEQYFGPGTRLTVT.

The chain uses TRBV7-9 and TRBJ1-2; no clear D gene. Germline V gives CDR1 SEHNR, CDR2 FQNEAQ (reference sequence). CDR3 length equals 17 residues. The V gene lost 4 bases and the J gene lost 8 bases, with 26 bases spanning the gap. Here the CDR3 DNA reads TGTGCCAGCAGCTCTGTCGAGGCTATTCTCGGGATTCGAGGCTACACCTTC. Its translation: CASSSVEAILGIRGYTF. Complete variable domain (other parts from reference TRBV7-9 and TRBJ1-2): DTGVSQNPRHKITKRGQNVTFRCDPISEHNRLYWYRQTLGQGPEFLTYFQNEAQLEKSRLLSDRFSAERPKGSFSTLEIQRTEQGDSAMYLCASSSVEAILGIRGYTFGSGTRLTVV.

The rearrangement uses TRBV7-2 and TRBJ2-7; 7 nucleotides match TRBD2. The CDR3 is 16 residues long. V was pared by 2 bases and J by 2 bases, with 9 bases of the junction left unmatched. Germline CDR1 and CDR2: SGHTA and FQGNSA. The CDR3 nucleotides read TGTGCCAGCAGCTTACGGCCTAGCGGAGCTGCCTACGAGCAGTACTTC. This sequence encodes CASSLRPSGAAYEQYF. The full variable domain, rest sourced from reference TRBV7-2 and TRBJ2-7, is GAGVSQSPSNKVTEKGKDVELRCDPISGHTALYWYRQSLGQGLEFLIYFQGNSAPDKSGLPSDRFSAERTGGSVSTLTIQRTQQEDSAVYLCASSLRPSGAAYEQYFGPGTRLTVT.

This clone was seen a single time. CDR3 sequence (DNA): TGTGCCAGCAGCTTATTAGCGGGGGCGGGCGAGCAGTACTTC. Protein product: CASSLLAGAGEQYF. The chain employs TRBV7-3 and TRBJ2-7; 9 nucleotides align to TRBD2. The CDR3 is made up of 14 amino acids. J lost 6 bases, V lost 2 bases, and 5 bases had no gene match. CDR1 is SGHTA and CDR2 is FQGTGA in the germline V gene.

V usage is TRBV27 and J usage is TRBJ2-7, with 12 positions matching TRBD2. This CDR3 spans 14 amino acids. From germline, CDR1 is MNHEY and CDR2 SMNVEV (reference sequence). V shed 6 bases, J shed 4 bases, and the junction held 4 bases outside the gene matches. As DNA, the CDR3 is TGTGCCAGCAGCTCACTAGCGGGAGGTTACGAGCAGTACTTC. It codes for CASSSLAGGYEQYF.

V and J are TRBV27 and TRBJ1-2; 7 bases are shared with TRBD1. The CDR3 consists of 14 residues. CDR1 MNHEY and CDR2 SMNVEV come from the germline V gene (reference sequence). Trimming removed 2 bases from V and 3 bases from J; junction bases left unmatched: 3. CDR3 region: CASSLGRGDYGYTF. In DNA form, the CDR3 reads TGTGCCAGCAGTTTAGGCAGGGGGGACTATGGCTACACCTTC.

CDR3 in amino acids: CASSLAWGQGQRGAFF. The CDR3 DNA sequence: TGTGCCAGCAGCTTAGCATGGGGACAGGGCCAAAGGGGTGCTTTCTTT. V and J are TRBV7-2 and TRBJ1-1, with 9 bases fitting TRBD1. The J segment lost 11 bases and the V segment lost 0 bases, leaving 13 bases of the junction unmatched. CDR3 length: 16 amino acids. CDR1 is SGHTA, CDR2 FQGNSA, per germline.

This clone was observed once. Other DNA sequences within the sample encode an identical CDR3. V is TRBV18 and J is TRBJ2-2; possibly TRBD1 for D (5 bases). Between the trimmed V and J ends, which lost 3 bases and 5 bases, there was a span of 10 bases. The CDR3 is 14 amino acids. Looked up from germline, CDR1 is KGHSH and CDR2 is LQKENI. CDR3 bases: TGTGCCAGCTCACCCCCCTCAGGGACCGGGGAGCTGTTTTTT. This codes for CASSPPSGTGELFF. The full variable domain, its missing parts supplied by reference TRBV18 and TRBJ2-2, is NAGVMQNPRHLVRRRGQEARLRCSPMKGHSHVYWYRQLPEEGLKFMVYLQKENIIDESGMPKERFSAEFPKEGPSILRIQQVVRGDSAAYFCASSPPSGTGELFFGEGSRLTVL.

CDR3 bases: TGTGCCAGCAACCCAACAGGGTTCCATAGCAATCAGCCCCAGCATTTT. This sequence encodes CASNPTGFHSNQPQHF. The V and J genes are TRBV14 and TRBJ1-5; possibly TRBD1 for D (6 bases). The ends were cut back, 7 bases at V and 0 bases at J, with 16 bases in the middle. The CDR3 has 16 amino acids. Germline loops: CDR1 SGHDN, CDR2 FVKESK.

The V and J genes are TRBV21-1 and TRBJ2-5. TRBV21-1 is a known pseudogene. The CDR3 totals 16 residues. The CDR3 region has the DNA TGTGCCAGCAGCAAACAGGTGAAGGACGGACAAGAGACCCAGTACTTC. Protein sequence: CASSKQVKDGQETQYF.

The sample holds one count of this clone. The chain couples TRBV19 to TRBJ2-1; 7 positions agree with TRBD2. Germline CDR1 and CDR2: LNHDA and SQIVND (reference sequence). The V and J ends lost 5 bases and 2 bases, in that order; junction bases with no gene match: 6. The CDR3 extends over 15 amino acids. CDR3 loop: CASSPPSGTYNEQFF. The DNA of the CDR3 is TGTGCCAGTAGTCCCCCCAGCGGGACCTACAATGAGCAGTTCTTC.

The chain is built from TRBV9 and TRBJ1-3, with 7 bases that match TRBD1. Germline-derived CDR1 and CDR2 are SGDLS and YYNGEE. Trimming at V came to 3 bases and at J to 1 base, leaving 7 bases not matched to a gene. This CDR3 region has 16 residues. In nucleotides, the CDR3 is TGTGCCAGCAGCGCAGGGGGGATTTATTCTGGAAACACCATATATTTT. This gives the protein CASSAGGIYSGNTIYF.

The genes are TRBV30 and TRBJ2-1; D unresolved. The CDR3 runs 12 residues. V shed 4 bases and J shed 3 bases, with 7 bases lying between them. CDR1 GTSNPN and CDR2 SVGIG come from the germline V gene (reference sequence). CDR3 DNA sequence: TGTGCCTGGAAACGAGACTACAATGAGCAGTTCTTC. Protein: CAWKRDYNEQFF.

The chain uses TRBV5-1 and TRBJ1-1, with 12 bases that match TRBD1. CDR1 is SGHRS and CDR2 is YFSETQ in the germline V gene. The V and J ends lost 2 bases and 5 bases, in that order; junction bases with no gene match: 10. The CDR3 has 17 residues. The CDR3 DNA is TGCGCCAGCAGCTTAACCGGGACAGGGGGCTCTAGGACTGAAGCTTTCTTT. This codes for CASSLTGTGGSRTEAFF.

The genes are TRBV7-3 and TRBJ2-2; TRBD2 aligns across 10 bases. The CDR3 loop spans 15 amino acids. After removal of 6 bases from V and 3 bases from J, the junction contained 4 bases not matched to a gene. The V gene's germline CDR1 is SGHTA and CDR2 FQGTGA. Here the CDR3 reads CASSQAGGHTGELFF. DNA of the CDR3: TGTGCCAGCAGTCAAGCGGGAGGGCACACCGGGGAGCTGTTTTTT. The entire variable domain, with the rest obtained from reference TRBV7-3 and TRBJ2-2, is as follows: GAGVSQTPSNKVTEKGKYVELRCDPISGHTALYWYRQSLGQGPEFLIYFQGTGAADDSGLPNDRFFAVRPEGSVSTLKIQRTERGDSAVYLCASSQAGGHTGELFFGEGSRLTVL.

This rearrangement joins TRBV11-2 to TRBJ2-1; D may be TRBD2 (7 bases). Germline V lookup: CDR1 SGHAT, CDR2 FQNNGV. The length of the CDR3 is 17 residues. Deletions cut 2 bases from V and 0 bases from J, with 14 bases between. CDR3: CASSLIGGGGSYNEQFF. The CDR3 region has the DNA TGTGCCAGCAGCTTAATAGGGGGAGGGGGCTCCTACAATGAGCAGTTCTTC.

The V call is TRBV7-6, the J call TRBJ1-2; no firm D call. V was pared by 2 bases and J by 8 bases, with 15 bases between. The germline V gene has CDR1 SGHVS and CDR2 FNYEAQ. The CDR3 spans 14 residues. Here the CDR3 DNA reads TGTGCCAGCAGCTTATCGAGAGGGTTCGACGGCTACACCTTC. Its translation: CASSLSRGFDGYTF.

Here the CDR3 DNA reads TGTGCCAGCAGCCTATTACAGAAAGCTTTCTTT. Amino acid sequence: CASSLLQKAFF. The gene calls are TRBV11-2 and TRBJ1-1; D gene uncertain. Germline lookup yields CDR1 SGHAT and CDR2 FQNNGV. V was shortened by 5 bases and J by 9 bases, with 10 bases between the two germline ends. This CDR3 is 11 amino acids long.

This chain uses TRBV5-6 with TRBJ1-4, with D maybe TRBD1 (5 bases). This CDR3 region has 15 residues. The germline V gene encodes CDR1 SGHDT and CDR2 YYEEEE. V gave up 0 bases and J gave up 1 base, with 7 bases separating them. The CDR3 region is CASSLEGVTNEKLFF. CDR3 in DNA: TGTGCCAGCAGCTTGGAAGGGGTAACTAATGAAAAACTGTTTTTT. The whole variable domain, remainder taken from reference TRBV5-6 and TRBJ1-4, is DAGVTQSPTHLIKTRGQQVTLRCSPKSGHDTVSWYQQALGQGPQFIFQYYEEEERQRGNFPDRFSGHQFPNYSSELNVNALLLGDSALYLCASSLEGVTNEKLFFGSGTQLSVL.